Below, 3 T cell receptor beta chains from the same sample are listed, as sequenced in a study of response to subunit inactivated influenza vaccine. TCRdb redid the calling of the RT-PCR reads with MiXCR, one entry per CDR3 protein. The sample consists of around 480,000 distinct CDR3 sequences, approximately 15% of them appearing once. This specimen consisted of CD4+ T cells sorted from PBMCs, obtained less than 30 months after vaccination. The source of these receptors is a man between 50 and 70 years old who received an inactivated influenza vaccine.

Only a few counts were recorded for this clonotype. The chain joins TRBV29-1 to TRBJ1-2; 10 positions agree with TRBD1. V dropped 6 bases and J dropped 6; count of bases not matched to a gene: 7. CDR3 size: 13 residues. Germline V gene data show CDR1 as SQVTM and CDR2 as ANQGSEA. The CDR3 loop is CSVGTGVRDGYTF. Written as DNA, the CDR3 is TGCAGCGTCGGGACAGGGGTCCGAGATGGCTACACCTTC.

V and J are TRBV4-3 and TRBJ1-1; 9 nucleotides align to TRBD1. The CDR3 is made up of 15 amino acids. From germline, CDR1 is LGHNA and CDR2 YSLEER. V lost 3 bases and J lost 1; bases outside the gene matches: 3. The CDR3 bases are TGCGCCAGCAGCCAGGGACAGGGAAGGAACACTGAAGCTTTCTTT. Its translation is CASSQGQGRNTEAFF.

V and J are TRBV7-9 and TRBJ1-2; the D gene is possibly TRBD1 (5 bases). The V end lost 1 base, the J end lost 6 bases, and 15 bases lay between the germline ends. The CDR3 extends over 15 amino acids. Germline V CDR1 and CDR2: SEHNR, FQNEAQ (reference sequence). For the CDR3, the DNA is TGTGCCAGCAGCTTAGAAATCCGGGGCAGGCATGGCTACACCTTC. Translating it yields CASSLEIRGRHGYTF.